These 32 T cell receptor beta chains came from one sample sequenced in a study of molecular identifiers for immune sequencing clone quantification. One entry per CDR3 protein, called by TCRdb with MiXCR from the PCR reads. The sample comprises approximately 680,000 distinct CDR3 sequences, 25% of which are singletons, and about 0.81% rests with the top ten. The sequenced sample was naive CD8+ T cells from blood, with Jurkat cell RNA spiked in. Subset given: FACS-sorted CD8+CD4-CCR7+CD45RA+ naive T cells. Receptor source: a human donor in good health. Some libraries in this study had Jurkat cell RNA spiked in.

The chain carries TRBV7-2 and TRBJ2-7; possibly TRBD2 for D (6 bases). Germline V gene data show CDR1 as SGHTA and CDR2 as FQGNSA. This CDR3 has 16 residues. V dropped 5 bases and J dropped 0 bases, with 17 bases sitting between them. The CDR3: CASSPGVLGPSYEQYF. CDR3 sequence (DNA): TGTGCCAGCAGCCCGGGGGTCCTCGGTCCCTCCTACGAGCAGTACTTC.

The V call is TRBV2, the J call TRBJ2-5; 7 bases align to TRBD2. Germline V lookup: CDR1 SNHLY, CDR2 FYNNEI. The ends lost 0 bases at V and 7 bases at J; junction bases unmatched: 8. The CDR3 length is 15 residues. The CDR3 bases are TGTGCCAGCAGTGAAGCATCACTAGCGAAGGCGACCCAGTACTTC. This encodes CASSEASLAKATQYF.

The genes are TRBV4-1 and TRBJ2-1, with 7 bases fitting TRBD2. Germline CDR1 and CDR2: MGHRA and YSYEKL. There are 15 residues in the CDR3. V was clipped by 0 bases and J by 6 bases; unmatched bases: 5. The CDR3: CASSQDPAGANEQFF. CDR3 coding DNA: TGCGCCAGCAGCCAAGATCCGGCGGGAGCCAATGAGCAGTTCTTC.

At least ten counts were recorded for this clonotype. The chain uses TRBV12-5 and TRBJ2-2; the D gene is possibly TRBD2 (5 bases). The CDR3 is 14 amino acids. The V end lost 5 bases, the J end lost 0 bases, and 7 bases lay between the germline ends. The germline V gene encodes CDR1 LGHNT and CDR2 FRNRAP. The CDR3 DNA is TGTGCTAGTGGTCCGGACTCGAACACCGGGGAGCTGTTTTTT. Residues: CASGPDSNTGELFF.

The chain couples TRBV27 to TRBJ2-7, with a possible D match to TRBD1 (5 bases). The CDR3 consists of 13 residues. V dropped 3 bases and J dropped 4 bases, with 10 bases sitting between them. The germline V gene encodes CDR1 MNHEY and CDR2 SMNVEV (reference sequence). The CDR3 spells CASSFAGPYEQYF. The CDR3 nucleotides read TGTGCCAGCAGTTTCGCAGGGCCGTACGAGCAGTACTTC.

This clonotype has more than one count but fewer than ten. CDR3 amino acids: CSARRLAGDRINWETQYF. CDR3 DNA: TGCAGTGCTAGGAGACTAGCGGGAGATCGAATCAACTGGGAGACCCAGTACTTC. V and J are TRBV20-1 and TRBJ2-5; 12 bases line up with TRBD2. CDR3 length: 18 amino acids. V lost 3 bases and J lost 5; bases outside the gene matches: 16. Per germline, CDR1 DFQATT and CDR2 SNEGSKA (reference sequence).

Comment on this clonotype: Lacking the conserved final phenylalanine or tryptophan, this CDR3 likely reflects a read error. V and J are TRBV7-9 and TRBJ2-7; 11 positions agree with TRBD2. The CDR3 spans 15 residues. The V and J ends lost 3 bases and 3 bases, in that order; junction bases with no gene match: 4. From germline, CDR1 is SEHNR and CDR2 FQNEAQ (reference sequence). The CDR3 reads CASSFGTSGLYEQYL. CDR3 nucleotides: TGTGCCAGCAGCTTCGGGACTAGCGGCCTCTACGAGCAGTACCTC.

The rearrangement joins TRBV4-1 to TRBJ1-5; a possible D gene is TRBD1 (6 bases). Germline assignment: CDR1 MGHRA and CDR2 YSYEKL. This CDR3 contains 13 residues. Trimming stripped 3 bases from V and 5 bases from J, with 8 bases between. CDR3 nucleotides: TGCGCCAGCAGCCAGGGGGCAGATCAGCCCCAGCATTTT. Translating gives CASSQGADQPQHF.

As concerns this clonotype: This clone may be a read error of a much larger clone one base away. The chain links TRBV29-1 to TRBJ2-2, with D uncertain. The CDR3 covers 13 residues. Germline CDR1 SQVTM, CDR2 ANQGSEA. The CDR3 is CGVVGLNTGELFF. In DNA form, the CDR3 reads TGCGGCGTGGTGGGCCTGAACACCGGGGAGCTGTTTTTT.

The chain employs TRBV19 and TRBJ1-2; D call uncertain. The CDR3 extends over 15 amino acids. Per germline, CDR1 LNHDA and CDR2 SQIVND (reference sequence). Between the trimmed V and J ends, which lost 4 bases and 6 bases, there was a span of 18 bases. In DNA, the CDR3 is TGTGCCAGTAGTACGCGGTCCGGGCTACCCGATGGCTACACCTTC. This encodes CASSTRSGLPDGYTF.

As for this clonotype: This may be a read error: a much more frequent sequence differs by one nucleotide. V usage is TRBV29-1 and J usage is TRBJ1-3; weak D call: TRBD1 (5 bases). The CDR3 length is 15 residues. Germline lookup yields CDR1 SQVTM and CDR2 ANQGSEA. The V gene lost 0 bases and the J gene lost 2 bases, with 11 bases spanning the gap. CDR3 sequence reads: CSVEEGLNPGNTIYF. DNA of the CDR3: TGCAGCGTTGAAGAGGGACTGAACCCTGGAAACACCATATATTTT.

This clonotype occurred a few times. V usage is TRBV7-9 and J usage is TRBJ2-2, with D hard to call. The CDR3 runs 16 residues. V gave up 1 base and J gave up 7 bases, with 16 bases separating them. The germline gives CDR1 SEHNR, CDR2 FQNEAQ (reference sequence). CDR3 coding DNA: TGTGCCAGCAGCTTAGAAGTGGCTGTGGGCAGCGGGGAGCTGTTTTTT. Translation gives CASSLEVAVGSGELFF.

This clonotype was observed at least ten times. J is TRBJ2-6 and V is TRBV20-1; D might be TRBD1 or TRBD2, each matching 6 bases. Trimming pared 1 base from V and 2 bases from J, leaving 12 bases between. The CDR3 spans 16 residues. Per the germline V gene, CDR1 is DFQATT and CDR2 is SNEGSKA (reference sequence). CDR3 DNA: TGCAGTGCTAGAGGTCAGGGGACTCCTGGGGCCAACGTCCTGACTTTC. It is translated as CSARGQGTPGANVLTF.

This clonotype came up many times. The chain carries TRBV4-3 and TRBJ1-1; 9 bases are shared with TRBD1. The ends lost 2 bases at V and 3 bases at J; junction bases unmatched: 4. The germline V gene has CDR1 LGHNA and CDR2 YSLEER. The CDR3 is 15 residues long. The CDR3 DNA reads as TGCGCCAGCAGCCAATTATGGACAGGGGACACTGAAGCTTTCTTT. Its translation is CASSQLWTGDTEAFF.

This clonotype has ten or more counts. The J gene is TRBJ2-3, the V gene TRBV4-3; D is tentatively TRBD1 or TRBD2 (5 bases each). Germline assignment: CDR1 LGHNA and CDR2 YSLEER. Between the trimmed V and J ends, which lost 1 base and 0 bases, there was a span of 14 bases. The CDR3 is 17 residues long. CDR3 DNA: TGCGCCAGCAGCCAAGGCATCGGGGCCCCTAGCACAGATACGCAGTATTTT. Its protein product is CASSQGIGAPSTDTQYF.

The sample holds a few counts of this clonotype. The genes are TRBV7-9 and TRBJ2-1; tentative D call: TRBD2 (5 bases). This CDR3 is built from 15 residues. Trimming cost V 6 bases and J 7 bases, with 19 bases left between them. The germline V gene has CDR1 SEHNR and CDR2 FQNEAQ (reference sequence). The DNA for the CDR3 is TGTGCCAGCAGGATTTACTATTCGGGGTCAAATGAGCAGTTCTTC. Its protein is CASRIYYSGSNEQFF.

Concerning this clonotype: A much larger clonotype is one base distant, so this may be a read error. The chain uses TRBV6-5 and TRBJ2-4; TRBD1 is a possible D gene (5 bases). Germline CDR1 MNHEY, CDR2 SVGAGI. V was clipped by 8 bases and J by 2 bases, with 16 bases between them. The CDR3 extends over 15 amino acids. CDR3 in amino acids: CASGPNRSTKNIQYF. The CDR3 region has the DNA TGTGCCAGCGGGCCCAACAGGTCCACCAAAAACATTCAGTACTTC.

This clonotype has just a few counts. The chain has TRBV2 and TRBJ2-6; D gene uncertain. This CDR3 spans 14 amino acids. With 1 base removed from V and 0 bases from J, the gap between germline ends came to 1 base. Germline V CDR1 and CDR2: SNHLY, FYNNEI. The CDR3 is CASSEDSGANVLTF. DNA of the CDR3: TGTGCCAGCAGTGAAGACTCTGGGGCCAACGTCCTGACTTTC.

The genes are TRBV20-1 and TRBJ2-7; TRBD2 matches at 13 bases. V lost 1 base, J lost 4 bases, and 13 bases stayed unmatched. The germline gives CDR1 DFQATT, CDR2 SNEGSKA (reference sequence). The CDR3 length is 18 residues. CDR3 nucleotides: TGCAGTGCTAGAGGGACGGGACTAGCGGGGCAGAAGGGATACGAGCAGTACTTC. Amino acids: CSARGTGLAGQKGYEQYF.

A few counts support this clonotype. V and J are TRBV2 and TRBJ2-7; D remains ambiguous. CDR1 is SNHLY, CDR2 FYNNEI, per germline. V was pared by 6 bases and J by 2 bases, with 11 bases between. The CDR3 sequence is 13 residues long. The CDR3 DNA is TGTGCCAGCAGCGACTCCCGTCCCTACGAGCAGTACTTC. Protein sequence: CASSDSRPYEQYF. Combining the CDR3 with reference TRBV2 and TRBJ2-7 gives the whole variable domain EPEVTQTPSHQVTQMGQEVILRCVPISNHLYFYWYRQILGQKVEFLVSFYNNEISEKSEIFDDQFSVERPDGSNFTLKIRSTKLEDSAMYFCASSDSRPYEQYFGPGTRLTVT.

The gene calls are TRBV12-3 or TRBV12-4 and TRBJ1-2; D gene ambiguous. This CDR3 has 12 amino acids. Trimming pared 5 bases from V and 5 bases from J, leaving 9 bases between. CDR3 DNA sequence: TGTGCCAGCAGTCTTCACCCTTATGGCTACACCTTC. Translation gives CASSLHPYGYTF.

Only a few counts were recorded for this clonotype. CDR3 protein: CASSYLAPQGHEQFF. The CDR3 DNA is TGCGCCAGCAGTTATTTAGCCCCTCAGGGGCATGAGCAGTTCTTC. The genes are TRBV5-1 and TRBJ2-1; weak D call: TRBD1 (6 bases). The V end lost 5 bases, the J end lost 8 bases, and 20 bases lay between the germline ends. CDR1 and CDR2 (germline): SGHRS, YFSETQ. The CDR3 is 15 amino acids.

This clonotype was recorded at least ten times. V and J are TRBV7-2 and TRBJ1-3, with D unclear. Germline CDR1 reads SGHTA; CDR2 reads FQGNSA. The CDR3 loop spans 14 amino acids. The germline V and J ends were trimmed by 1 base and 0 bases, with 4 bases remaining between them. The CDR3 spells CASSLGASGNTIYF. The DNA for the CDR3 is TGTGCCAGCAGCTTAGGAGCCTCTGGAAACACCATATATTTT.

Ten or more counts support this clonotype. This chain connects TRBV4-1 to TRBJ1-1, with no clear D. Per germline, CDR1 MGHRA and CDR2 YSYEKL. V lost 3 bases and J 4 bases, leaving 9 bases between the germline ends. The CDR3 contains 13 residues. The chain's CDR3 is CASSQIGRTEAFF. DNA of the CDR3: TGCGCCAGCAGCCAGATAGGTCGCACTGAAGCTTTCTTT.

This clonotype was observed many times. The chain carries TRBV7-2 and TRBJ2-4, with 7 nucleotides matching TRBD1. V shed 2 bases, J shed 7 bases, and the junction held 14 bases outside the gene matches. Germline CDR1 reads SGHTA; CDR2 reads FQGNSA. The CDR3 extends over 17 amino acids. CDR3 in DNA: TGTGCCAGCAGCTTACCCGTCATGGTAGGGGGCTGGAACATTCAGTACTTC. Translated, it gives CASSLPVMVGGWNIQYF.

This clonotype was detected ten times or more. The CDR3: CASSKTARGTLEQYF. CDR3 coding DNA: TGTGCCAGCAGCAAAACCGCCAGGGGAACCCTCGAGCAGTACTTC. V is TRBV7-9 and J is TRBJ2-7; possible D gene TRBD1, 6 bases. The germline CDR1 and CDR2 sequences are SEHNR and FQNEAQ (reference sequence). The V and J ends lost 5 bases and 6 bases respectively, with 20 bases between them. This CDR3 region has 15 residues.

The chain employs TRBV19 and TRBJ1-2; D gene unclear. Trimming removed 5 bases from V and 4 bases from J, with 8 bases in between. The CDR3 has 12 residues. Per germline, CDR1 LNHDA and CDR2 SQIVND (reference sequence). The CDR3 bases are TGTGCCAGTAGTGGGGAAGGCTATGGCTACACCTTC. Its protein product is CASSGEGYGYTF.

As concerns this clonotype: Since a much larger clone is just one base distant, this may be a read error. No conserved phenylalanine or tryptophan is present at the end of the CDR3, so a read error is the likely explanation. V usage is TRBV6-1 and J usage is TRBJ2-7; D remains unclear. Per germline, CDR1 MNHNS and CDR2 SASEGT. The ends were cut back, 1 base at V and 3 bases at J, with 10 bases in the middle. CDR3 length: 14 residues. In DNA, the CDR3 is TGTGCCAGCAGTGAAGGAAGTAATTTCTACGAGCAGTACCTC. Its translation: CASSEGSNFYEQYL.

On this clonotype itself: This may arise from a read error, as a much more abundant clone is one base away. CDR3: CASTGTVNTGELVF. The CDR3 region has the DNA TGTGCCAGCACTGGGACAGTGAACACCGGGGAGCTGGTTTTT. The rearrangement uses TRBV12-3 or TRBV12-4 and TRBJ2-2, with 7 bases identical to TRBD1. CDR3 size: 14 residues.

This clonotype was seen only a few times. This chain links TRBV12-3 or TRBV12-4 with TRBJ2-1; 11 positions agree with TRBD2. The trim removed 10 bases at V and 6 bases at J, leaving 5 bases unmatched. The CDR3 has 13 amino acids. CDR3 sequence (DNA): TGTGCCATCTCTAGCGGGGGGCCCAATGAGCAGTTCTTC. It is translated as CAISSGGPNEQFF.

Note on this clonotype: Being one base from a much bigger clone, this may be a read error. The rearrangement joins TRBV6-2 or TRBV6-3 to TRBJ2-7; D may correspond to TRBD1 or TRBD2 (5 bases each). This CDR3 is built from 14 residues. The ends were cut back, 8 bases at V and 5 bases at J, with 19 bases in the middle. The V gene's germline CDR1 is MNHEY and CDR2 SVGEGT. The CDR3 DNA follows: TGTGCCAGCGCTCCGGGACCCAACCAGCACGAGCAGTACTTC. This gives the protein CASAPGPNQHEQYF.

The chain couples TRBV3-1 to TRBJ1-2, with 7 bases lining up with TRBD1. The CDR3 is 14 amino acids. Per the germline V gene, CDR1 is LGHDT and CDR2 is YNNKEL (reference sequence). Trimming at V came to 4 bases and at J to 7 bases, leaving 9 bases not matched to a gene. The CDR3 DNA follows: TGTGCCAGCAGCCCCCTATCAGGGGGGAGTGGCTACACCTTC. This translates into CASSPLSGGSGYTF.